This T cell receptor beta chain was retrieved from a study of cytomegalovirus exposure and HLA in healthy donors. Whole-study results and caveats: For TCR beta chains, V- and J-gene trimming was later linked to a missense DCLRE1C variant. An analysis was carried out at a later point. It showed that HLA-associated TCR beta chains were more clonally expanded than equally common non-associated chains. Cytomegalovirus association was listed for 150 to 200 TCR beta chains.

The primer mix had 60 Vbeta and 13 Jbeta primers. Clones were read by immunoSEQ multiplex PCR, and TCRdb kept only the in-frame ones, dropping some. The profile shows fewer than 150,000 clones, approximately 79% of them singletons. In regard to this clone: The target antigen is unknown.

V was cut by 5 bases and J by 7 bases, with 14 bases left in between. The CDR3 runs 14 residues. Looked up from germline, CDR1 is MDHEN and CDR2 is SYDVKM. The sample consisted of PBMCs. The chain combines TRBV28 with TRBJ2-2; D is possibly TRBD1 (5 bases). The sequence was collected from a man between 50 and 59 years old in good health and CMV-seropositive. This chain's CDR3 is CASSQRGKGGELFF. In nucleotides, the CDR3 is TGTGCCAGCAGTCAAAGGGGCAAGGGCGGGGAGCTGTTTTTT.